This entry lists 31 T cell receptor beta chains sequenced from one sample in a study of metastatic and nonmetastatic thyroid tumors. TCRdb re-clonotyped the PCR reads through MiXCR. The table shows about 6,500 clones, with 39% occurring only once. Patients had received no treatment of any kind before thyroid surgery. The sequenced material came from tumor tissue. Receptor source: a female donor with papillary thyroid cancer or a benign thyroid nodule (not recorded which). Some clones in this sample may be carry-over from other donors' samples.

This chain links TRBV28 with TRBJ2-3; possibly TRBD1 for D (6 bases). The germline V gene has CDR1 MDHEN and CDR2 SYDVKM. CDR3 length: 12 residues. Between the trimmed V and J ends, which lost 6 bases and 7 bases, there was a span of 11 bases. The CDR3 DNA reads TGTGCCAGCAGGGTGGACAGTTATACGCAGTATTTT. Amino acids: CASRVDSYTQYF. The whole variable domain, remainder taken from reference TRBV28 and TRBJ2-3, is DVKVTQSSRYLVKRTGEKVFLECVQDMDHENMFWYRQDPGLGLRLIYFSYDVKMKEKGDIPEGYSVSREKKERFSLILESASTNQTSMYLCASRVDSYTQYFGPGTRLTVL.

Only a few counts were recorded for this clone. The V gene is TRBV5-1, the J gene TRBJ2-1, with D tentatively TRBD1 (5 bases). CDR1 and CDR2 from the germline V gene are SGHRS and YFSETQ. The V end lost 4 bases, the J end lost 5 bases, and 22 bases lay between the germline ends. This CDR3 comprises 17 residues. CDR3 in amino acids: CASSQNPPDTDHNEQFF. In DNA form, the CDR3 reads TGCGCCAGCAGCCAGAACCCGCCGGACACGGACCACAATGAGCAGTTCTTC.

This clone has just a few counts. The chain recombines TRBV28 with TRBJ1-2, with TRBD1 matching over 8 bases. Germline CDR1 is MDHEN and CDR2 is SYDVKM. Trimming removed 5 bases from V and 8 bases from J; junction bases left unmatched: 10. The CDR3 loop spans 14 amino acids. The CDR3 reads CASSKDRGIRGYTF. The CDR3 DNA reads TGTGCCAGCAGTAAAGACAGGGGTATTAGGGGCTACACCTTC.

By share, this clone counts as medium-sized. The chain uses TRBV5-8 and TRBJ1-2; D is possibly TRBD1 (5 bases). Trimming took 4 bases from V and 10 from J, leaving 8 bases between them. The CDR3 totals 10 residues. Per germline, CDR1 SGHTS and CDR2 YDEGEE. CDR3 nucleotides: TGTGCCAGCAGCCCCAGGGACTACACCTTC. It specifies CASSPRDYTF.

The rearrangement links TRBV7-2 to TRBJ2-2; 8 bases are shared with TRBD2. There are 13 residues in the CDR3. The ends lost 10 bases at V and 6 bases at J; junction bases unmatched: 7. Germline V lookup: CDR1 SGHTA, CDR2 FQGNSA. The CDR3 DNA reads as TGTGCCACCGGACTGACTAGCGCCGGGGAGCTGTTTTTT. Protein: CATGLTSAGELFF.

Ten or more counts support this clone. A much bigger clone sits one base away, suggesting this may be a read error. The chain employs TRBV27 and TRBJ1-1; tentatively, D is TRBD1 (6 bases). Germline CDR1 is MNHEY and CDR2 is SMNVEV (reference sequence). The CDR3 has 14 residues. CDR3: CASSPRTANIEAFF. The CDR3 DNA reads TGTGCCAGCAGTCCCCGGACAGCGAACATTGAAGCTTTCTTT.

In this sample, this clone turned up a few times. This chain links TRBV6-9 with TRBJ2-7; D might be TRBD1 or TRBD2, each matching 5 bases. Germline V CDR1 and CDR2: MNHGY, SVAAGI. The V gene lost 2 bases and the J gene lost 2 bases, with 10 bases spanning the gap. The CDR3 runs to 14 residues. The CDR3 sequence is CASSYGTGTYEQYF. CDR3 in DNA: TGTGCCAGCAGTTATGGGACGGGTACCTACGAGCAGTACTTC.

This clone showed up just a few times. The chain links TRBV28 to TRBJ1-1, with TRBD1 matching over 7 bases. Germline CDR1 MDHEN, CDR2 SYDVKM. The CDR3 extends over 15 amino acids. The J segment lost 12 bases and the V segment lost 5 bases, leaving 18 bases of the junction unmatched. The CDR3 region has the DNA TGTGCCAGCAGTCCCGGACAGGCAAAACCCGCTCTAACTTTCTTT. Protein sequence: CASSPGQAKPALTFF. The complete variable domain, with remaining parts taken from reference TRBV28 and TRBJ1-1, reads DVKVTQSSRYLVKRTGEKVFLECVQDMDHENMFWYRQDPGLGLRLIYFSYDVKMKEKGDIPEGYSVSREKKERFSLILESASTNQTSMYLCASSPGQAKPALTFFGQGTRLTVV.

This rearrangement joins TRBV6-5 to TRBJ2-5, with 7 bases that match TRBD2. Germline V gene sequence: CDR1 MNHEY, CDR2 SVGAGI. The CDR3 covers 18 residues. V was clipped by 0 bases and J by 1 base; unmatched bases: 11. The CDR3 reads CASSYSKVSSGLQETQYF. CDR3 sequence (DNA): TGTGCCAGCAGTTACTCGAAAGTGTCTAGCGGCCTCCAAGAGACCCAGTACTTC.

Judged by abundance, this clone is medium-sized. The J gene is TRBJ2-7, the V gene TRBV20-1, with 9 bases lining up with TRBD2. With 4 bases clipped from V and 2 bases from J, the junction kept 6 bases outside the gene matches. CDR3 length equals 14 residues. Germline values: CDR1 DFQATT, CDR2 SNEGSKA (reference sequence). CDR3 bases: TGCAGTGCTATCCTACTAGCGGGCCCCTACGAGCAGTACTTC. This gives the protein CSAILLAGPYEQYF.

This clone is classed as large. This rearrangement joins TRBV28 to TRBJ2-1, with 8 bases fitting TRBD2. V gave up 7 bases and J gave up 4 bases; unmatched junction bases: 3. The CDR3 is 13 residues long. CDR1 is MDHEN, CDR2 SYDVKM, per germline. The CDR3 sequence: CASKASGYNEQFF. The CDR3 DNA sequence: TGTGCCAGCAAAGCTAGCGGGTACAATGAGCAGTTCTTC.

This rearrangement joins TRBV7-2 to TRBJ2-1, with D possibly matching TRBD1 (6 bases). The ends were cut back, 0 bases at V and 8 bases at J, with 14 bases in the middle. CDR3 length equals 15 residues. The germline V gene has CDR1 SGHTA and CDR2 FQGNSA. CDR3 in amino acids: CASSLAMDSAYEQFF. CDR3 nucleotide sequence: TGTGCCAGCAGCTTAGCAATGGACAGCGCTTATGAGCAGTTCTTC. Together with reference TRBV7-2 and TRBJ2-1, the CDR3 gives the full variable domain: GAGVSQSPSNKVTEKGKDVELRCDPISGHTALYWYRQSLGQGLEFLIYFQGNSAPDKSGLPSDRFSAERTGGSVSTLTIQRTQQEDSAVYLCASSLAMDSAYEQFFGPGTRLTVL.

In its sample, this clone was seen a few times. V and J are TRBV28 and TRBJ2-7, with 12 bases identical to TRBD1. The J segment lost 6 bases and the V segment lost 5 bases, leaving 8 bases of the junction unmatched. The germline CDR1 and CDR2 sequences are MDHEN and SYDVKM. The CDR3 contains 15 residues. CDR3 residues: CASSPTGTGGVEQYF. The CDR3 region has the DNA TGTGCCAGCAGTCCAACCGGGACAGGGGGCGTCGAGCAGTACTTC.

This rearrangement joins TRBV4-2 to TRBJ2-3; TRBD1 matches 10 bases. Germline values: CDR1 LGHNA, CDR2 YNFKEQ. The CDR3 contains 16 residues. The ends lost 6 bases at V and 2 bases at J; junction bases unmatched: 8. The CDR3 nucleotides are TGTGCCAGCAGTCAGCACGGGACAGGGGTCACAGATACGCAGTATTTT. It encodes CASSQHGTGVTDTQYF.

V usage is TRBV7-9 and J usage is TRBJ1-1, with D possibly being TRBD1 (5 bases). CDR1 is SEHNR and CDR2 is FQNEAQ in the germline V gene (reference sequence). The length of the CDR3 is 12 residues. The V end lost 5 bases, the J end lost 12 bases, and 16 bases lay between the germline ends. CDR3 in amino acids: CASSTGGPGSFF. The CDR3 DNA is TGTGCCAGCAGCACTGGGGGACCTGGGTCTTTCTTT.

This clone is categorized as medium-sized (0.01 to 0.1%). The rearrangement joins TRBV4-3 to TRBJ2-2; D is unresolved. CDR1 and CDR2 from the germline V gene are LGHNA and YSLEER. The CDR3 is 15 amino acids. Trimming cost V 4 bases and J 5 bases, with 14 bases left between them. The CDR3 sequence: CASSPSYRLTGELFF. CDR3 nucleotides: TGCGCCAGCAGCCCGTCCTACCGCCTAACCGGGGAGCTGTTTTTT.

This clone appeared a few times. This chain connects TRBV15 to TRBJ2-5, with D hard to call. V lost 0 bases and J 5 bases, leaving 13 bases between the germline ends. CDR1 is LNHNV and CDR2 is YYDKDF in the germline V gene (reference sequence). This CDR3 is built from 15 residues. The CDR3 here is CATSRDGLVGETQYF. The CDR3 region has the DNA TGTGCCACCAGCAGAGATGGGTTGGTAGGGGAGACCCAGTACTTC.

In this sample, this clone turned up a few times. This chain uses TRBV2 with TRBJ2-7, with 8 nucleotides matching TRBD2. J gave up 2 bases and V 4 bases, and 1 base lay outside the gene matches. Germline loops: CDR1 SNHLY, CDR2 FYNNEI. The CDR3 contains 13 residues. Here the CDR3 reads CASSGAGAYEQYF. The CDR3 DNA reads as TGTGCCAGCAGTGGAGCGGGAGCCTACGAGCAGTACTTC.

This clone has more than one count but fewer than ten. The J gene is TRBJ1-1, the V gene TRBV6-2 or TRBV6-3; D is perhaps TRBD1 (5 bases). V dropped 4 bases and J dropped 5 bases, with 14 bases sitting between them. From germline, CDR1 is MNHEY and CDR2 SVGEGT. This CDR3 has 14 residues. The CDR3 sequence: CASSSPRGETEAFF. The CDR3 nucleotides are TGTGCCAGCAGTTCGCCCCGGGGGGAAACTGAAGCTTTCTTT.

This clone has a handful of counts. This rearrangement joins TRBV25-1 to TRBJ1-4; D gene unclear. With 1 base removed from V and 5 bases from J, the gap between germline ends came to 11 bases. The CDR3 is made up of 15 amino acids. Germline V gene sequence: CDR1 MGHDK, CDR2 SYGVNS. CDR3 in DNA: TGTGCCAGCAGTGAATCAACGTCCGGGAATGAAAAACTGTTTTTT. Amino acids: CASSESTSGNEKLFF.

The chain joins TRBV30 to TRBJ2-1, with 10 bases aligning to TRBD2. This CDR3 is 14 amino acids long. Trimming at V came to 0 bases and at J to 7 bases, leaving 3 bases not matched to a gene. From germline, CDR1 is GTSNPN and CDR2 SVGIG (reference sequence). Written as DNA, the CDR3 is TGTGCCTGGAGTGTATCTAGCGGGAGTAATGAGCAGTTCTTC. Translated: CAWSVSSGSNEQFF.

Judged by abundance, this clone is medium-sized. CDR3 bases: TGTGCCAGCTCACGGGGGCAGGGAGCACATCAGCCCCAGCATTTT. This encodes CASSRGQGAHQPQHF. V gene TRBV18 combines with J gene TRBJ1-5; D perhaps matches TRBD1 (6 bases). V lost 4 bases and J 5 bases, leaving 15 bases between the germline ends. CDR1 is KGHSH, CDR2 LQKENI, per germline. The CDR3 runs 15 residues.

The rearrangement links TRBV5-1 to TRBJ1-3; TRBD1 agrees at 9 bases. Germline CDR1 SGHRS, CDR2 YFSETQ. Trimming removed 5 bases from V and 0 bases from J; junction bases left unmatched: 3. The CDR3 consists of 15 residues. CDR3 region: CASRWGQGSGNTIYF. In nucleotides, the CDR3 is TGCGCCAGCAGGTGGGGACAGGGCTCTGGAAACACCATATATTTT. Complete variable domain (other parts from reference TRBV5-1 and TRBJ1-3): KAGVTQTPRYLIKTRGQQVTLSCSPISGHRSVSWYQQTPGQGLQFLFEYFSETQRNKGNFPGRFSGRQFSNSRSEMNVSTLELGDSALYLCASRWGQGSGNTIYFGEGSWLTVV.

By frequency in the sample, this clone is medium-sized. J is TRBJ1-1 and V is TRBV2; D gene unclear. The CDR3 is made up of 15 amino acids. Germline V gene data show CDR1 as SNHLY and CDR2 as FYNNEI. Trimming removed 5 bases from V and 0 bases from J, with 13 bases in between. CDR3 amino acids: CASSSIRTMNTEAFF. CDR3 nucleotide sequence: TGTGCCAGCAGTTCCATTAGGACTATGAACACTGAAGCTTTCTTT.

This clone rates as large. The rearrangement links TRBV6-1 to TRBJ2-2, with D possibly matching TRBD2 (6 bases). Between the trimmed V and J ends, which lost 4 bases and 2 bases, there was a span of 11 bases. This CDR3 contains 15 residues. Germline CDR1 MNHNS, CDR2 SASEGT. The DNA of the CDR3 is TGTGCCAGCAGTGTTTATAGCGGTAACACCGGGGAGCTGTTTTTT. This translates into CASSVYSGNTGELFF.

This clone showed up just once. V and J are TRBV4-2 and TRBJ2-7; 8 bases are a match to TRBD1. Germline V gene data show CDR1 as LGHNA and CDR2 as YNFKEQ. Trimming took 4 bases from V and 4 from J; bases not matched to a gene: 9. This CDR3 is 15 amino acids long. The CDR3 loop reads CASSRESDRAYEQYF. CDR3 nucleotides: TGTGCCAGCAGCCGAGAATCGGACAGGGCTTACGAGCAGTACTTC.

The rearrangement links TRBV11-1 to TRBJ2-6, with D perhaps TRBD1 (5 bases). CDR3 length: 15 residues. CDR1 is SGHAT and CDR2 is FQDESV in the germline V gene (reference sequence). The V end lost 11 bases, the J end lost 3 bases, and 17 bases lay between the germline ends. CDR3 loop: CASRGRGIGANVLTF. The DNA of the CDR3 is TGTGCCTCTCGCGGTAGGGGAATTGGGGCCAACGTCCTGACTTTC.

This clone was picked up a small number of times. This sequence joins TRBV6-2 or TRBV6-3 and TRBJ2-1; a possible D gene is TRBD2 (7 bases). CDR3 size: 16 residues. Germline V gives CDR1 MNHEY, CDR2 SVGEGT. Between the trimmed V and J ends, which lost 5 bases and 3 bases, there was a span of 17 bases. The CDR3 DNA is TGTGCCAGCAGTAGGACCCGGGGGGCGGTCTACAATGAGCAGTTCTTC. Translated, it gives CASSRTRGAVYNEQFF.

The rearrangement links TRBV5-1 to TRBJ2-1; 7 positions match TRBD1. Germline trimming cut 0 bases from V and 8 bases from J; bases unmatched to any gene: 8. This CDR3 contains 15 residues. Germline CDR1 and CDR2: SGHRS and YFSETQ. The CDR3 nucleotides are TGCGCCAGCAGCTTGGGACAGGGTGGTATGGATGAGCAGTTCTTC. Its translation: CASSLGQGGMDEQFF.

The CDR3 region is CATSGFYHGTDTQYF. The CDR3 DNA is TGTGCCACCAGTGGTTTCTATCACGGCACAGATACGCAGTATTTT. The rearrangement uses TRBV24-1 and TRBJ2-3; D not resolved. The CDR3 contains 15 residues. Germline CDR1 KGHDR, CDR2 SFDVKD. The germline V and J ends were trimmed by 5 bases and 1 base, with 12 bases remaining between them.

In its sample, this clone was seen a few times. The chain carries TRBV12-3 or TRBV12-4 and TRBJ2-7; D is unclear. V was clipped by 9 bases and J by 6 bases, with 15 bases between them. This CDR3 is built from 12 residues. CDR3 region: CASRVGLSEQYF. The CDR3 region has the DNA TGTGCCAGTCGCGTTGGCCTTTCCGAGCAGTACTTC.